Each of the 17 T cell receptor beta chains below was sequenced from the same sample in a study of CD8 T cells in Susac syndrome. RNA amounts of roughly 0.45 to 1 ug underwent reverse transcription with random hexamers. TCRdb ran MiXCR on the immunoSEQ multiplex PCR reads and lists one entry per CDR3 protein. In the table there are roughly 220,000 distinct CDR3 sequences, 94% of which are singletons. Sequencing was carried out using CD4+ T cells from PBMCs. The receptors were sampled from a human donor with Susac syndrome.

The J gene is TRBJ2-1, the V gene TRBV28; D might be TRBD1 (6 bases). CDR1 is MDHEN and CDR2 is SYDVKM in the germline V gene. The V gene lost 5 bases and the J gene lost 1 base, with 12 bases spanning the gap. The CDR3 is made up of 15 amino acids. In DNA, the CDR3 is TGTGCCAGCAGTCTTCGACAGGAGTCCTACAATGAGCAGTTCTTC. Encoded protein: CASSLRQESYNEQFF.

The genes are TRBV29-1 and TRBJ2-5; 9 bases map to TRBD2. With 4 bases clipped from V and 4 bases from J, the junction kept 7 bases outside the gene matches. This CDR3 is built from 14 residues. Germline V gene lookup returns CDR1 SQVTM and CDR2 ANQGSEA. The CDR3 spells CSVVRRGGRETQYF. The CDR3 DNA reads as TGCAGCGTTGTAAGGCGGGGGGGCAGAGAGACCCAGTACTTC. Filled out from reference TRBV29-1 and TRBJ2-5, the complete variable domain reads SAVISQKPSRDICQRGTSLTIQCQVDSQVTMMFWYRQQPGQSLTLIATANQGSEATYESGFVIDKFPISRPNLTFSTLTVSNMSPEDSSIYLCSVVRRGGRETQYFGPGTRLLVL.

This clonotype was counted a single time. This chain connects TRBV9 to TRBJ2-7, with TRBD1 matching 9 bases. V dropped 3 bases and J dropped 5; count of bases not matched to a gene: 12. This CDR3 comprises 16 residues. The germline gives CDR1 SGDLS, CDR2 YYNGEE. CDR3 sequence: CASSESPHRGQNEQYF. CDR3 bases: TGTGCCAGCAGCGAGTCGCCTCACAGGGGGCAAAACGAGCAGTACTTC.

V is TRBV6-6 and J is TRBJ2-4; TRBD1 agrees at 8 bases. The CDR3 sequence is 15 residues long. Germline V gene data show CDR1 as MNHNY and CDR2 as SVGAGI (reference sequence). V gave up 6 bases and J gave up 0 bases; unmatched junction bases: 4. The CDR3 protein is CASRLDRGAKNIQYF. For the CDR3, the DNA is TGTGCCAGCAGACTAGACAGGGGAGCCAAAAACATTCAGTACTTC.

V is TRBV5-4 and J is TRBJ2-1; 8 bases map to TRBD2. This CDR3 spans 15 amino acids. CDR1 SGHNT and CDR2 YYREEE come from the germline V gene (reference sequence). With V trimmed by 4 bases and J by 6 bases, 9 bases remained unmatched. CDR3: CASSRTSREGNEQFF. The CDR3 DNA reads TGTGCCAGCAGCCGGACTAGCCGAGAAGGCAATGAGCAGTTCTTC.

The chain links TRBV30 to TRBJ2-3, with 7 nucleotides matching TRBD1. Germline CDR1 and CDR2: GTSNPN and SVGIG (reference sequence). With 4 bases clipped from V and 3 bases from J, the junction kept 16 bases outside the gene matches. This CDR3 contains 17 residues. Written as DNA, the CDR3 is TGTGCCTGGACCCGGACAGGACTCCGCCACAGGACAGATACGCAGTATTTT. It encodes CAWTRTGLRHRTDTQYF.

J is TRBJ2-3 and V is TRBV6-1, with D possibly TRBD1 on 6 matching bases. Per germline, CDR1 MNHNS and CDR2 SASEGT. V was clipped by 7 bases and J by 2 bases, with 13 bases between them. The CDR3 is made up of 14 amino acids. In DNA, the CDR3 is TGTGCCAGCATCAAGGACAGAAACACAGATACGCAGTATTTT. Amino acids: CASIKDRNTDTQYF.

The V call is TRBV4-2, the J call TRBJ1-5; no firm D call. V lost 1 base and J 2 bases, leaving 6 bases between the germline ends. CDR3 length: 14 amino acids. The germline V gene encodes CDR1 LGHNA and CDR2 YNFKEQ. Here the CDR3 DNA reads TGTGCCAGCAGCCAAGCCCAGGGCAATCAGCCCCAGCATTTT. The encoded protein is CASSQAQGNQPQHF.

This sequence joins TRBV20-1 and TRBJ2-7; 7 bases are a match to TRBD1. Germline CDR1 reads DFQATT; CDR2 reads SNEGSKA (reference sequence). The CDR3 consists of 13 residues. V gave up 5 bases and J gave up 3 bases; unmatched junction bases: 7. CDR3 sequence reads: CSAPEGDSYEQYF. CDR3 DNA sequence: TGCAGTGCTCCTGAGGGGGACAGCTACGAGCAGTACTTC.

CDR3 in DNA: TGTGCCACCAGTCGTCGGGGGGACACCGGGGAGCTGTTTTTT. Amino acids: CATSRRGDTGELFF. The chain links TRBV24-1 to TRBJ2-2; 7 bases are a match to TRBD2. With V trimmed by 6 bases and J by 3 bases, 3 bases remained unmatched. Germline V CDR1 and CDR2: KGHDR, SFDVKD. This CDR3 is built from 14 residues.

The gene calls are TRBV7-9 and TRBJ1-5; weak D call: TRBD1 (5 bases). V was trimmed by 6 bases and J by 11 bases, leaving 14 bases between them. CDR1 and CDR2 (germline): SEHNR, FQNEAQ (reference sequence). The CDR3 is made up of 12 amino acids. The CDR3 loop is CASRRDSGAQHF. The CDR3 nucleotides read TGTGCCAGCAGGCGAGACTCGGGGGCCCAGCATTTT. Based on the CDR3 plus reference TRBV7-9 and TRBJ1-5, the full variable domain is DTGVSQNPRHKITKRGQNVTFRCDPISEHNRLYWYRQTLGQGPEFLTYFQNEAQLEKSRLLSDRFSAERPKGSFSTLEIQRTEQGDSAMYLCASRRDSGAQHFGDGTRLSIL.

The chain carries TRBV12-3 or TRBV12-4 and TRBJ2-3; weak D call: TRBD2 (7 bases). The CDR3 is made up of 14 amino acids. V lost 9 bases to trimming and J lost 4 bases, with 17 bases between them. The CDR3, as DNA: TGTGCCAGTAAAACGGGGGGCTGGGCAGATACGCAGTATTTT. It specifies CASKTGGWADTQYF.

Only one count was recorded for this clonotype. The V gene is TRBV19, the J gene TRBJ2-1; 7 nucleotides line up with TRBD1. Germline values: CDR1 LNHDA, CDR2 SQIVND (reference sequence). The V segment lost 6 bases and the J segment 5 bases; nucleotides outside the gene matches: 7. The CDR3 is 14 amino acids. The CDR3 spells CASRSGQDNNEQFF. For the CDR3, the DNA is TGTGCCAGTAGATCTGGACAGGACAACAATGAGCAGTTCTTC.

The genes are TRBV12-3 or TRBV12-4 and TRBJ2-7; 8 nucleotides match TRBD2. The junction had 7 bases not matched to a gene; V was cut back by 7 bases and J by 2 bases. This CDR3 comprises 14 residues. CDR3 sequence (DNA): TGTGCCAGCACCCGGGATAGCGGGGCCTACGAGCAGTACTTC. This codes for CASTRDSGAYEQYF.

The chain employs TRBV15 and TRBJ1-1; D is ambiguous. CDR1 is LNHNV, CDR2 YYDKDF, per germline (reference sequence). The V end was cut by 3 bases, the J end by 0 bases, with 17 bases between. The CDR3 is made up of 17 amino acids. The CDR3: CATSSPRASRMNTEAFF. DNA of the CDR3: TGTGCCACCAGCAGCCCGAGGGCGTCTCGTATGAACACTGAAGCTTTCTTT.

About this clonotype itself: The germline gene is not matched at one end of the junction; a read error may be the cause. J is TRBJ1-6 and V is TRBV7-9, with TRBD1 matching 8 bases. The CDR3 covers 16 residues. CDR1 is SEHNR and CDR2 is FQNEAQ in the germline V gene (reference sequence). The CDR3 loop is CASSLASGTGNSPLHF. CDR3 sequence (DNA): TGTGCCAGCAGCCTAGCTTCCGGGACAGGCAATTCACCCCTCCACTTT.

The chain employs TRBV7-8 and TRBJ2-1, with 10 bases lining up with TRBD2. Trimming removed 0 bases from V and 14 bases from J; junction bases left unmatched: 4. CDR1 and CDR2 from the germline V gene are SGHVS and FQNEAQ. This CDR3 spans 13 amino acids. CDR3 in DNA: TGTGCCAGCAGCTTAGCGGGAACTAGCGGGGAGTTCTTC. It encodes CASSLAGTSGEFF.